This T cell receptor (beta chain) appears in the sequencing data of a study of tumor-infiltrating lymphocytes in oesophageal squamous cell carcinoma. The CDR3 totals 16 residues. Germline assignment: CDR1 SGHVS and CDR2 FNYEAQ. V lost 5 bases, J lost 11 bases, and 19 bases stayed unmatched. This clonotype was observed a handful of times. TCRdb analysed the PCR reads with MiXCR anew, one entry per CDR3 protein. Here the sample spans roughly 20,000 distinct CDR3 sequences, around two fifths being singletons. The sample consisted of normal esophageal tissue next to the tumor. This TCR came from a female donor with esophageal squamous cell carcinoma. The rearrangement joins TRBV7-6 to TRBJ2-5; TRBD2 agrees at 8 bases. CDR3 amino acids: CASSPSGGRLVDEQYF. CDR3 DNA sequence: TGTGCCAGCAGCCCCTCCGGCGGGAGGTTGGTGGATGAGCAGTACTTC.